The 22 T cell receptor beta chains listed next were all sequenced from one sample in a study of T-cell reconstitution after alpha-beta-depleted transplantation in children. Unique molecular identifiers were incorporated when the TCRbeta library was constructed. TCRdb fed the PCR reads into MiXCR, producing one record per CDR3 protein. The sample lists approximately 420,000 distinct CDR3 sequences, under 13% seen once, with about 5% in the top ten. The sequenced sample was PBMCs from the stem cell graft donor, obtained from the stem cell graft. The receptors shown here come from a human donor who donated a stem cell graft to a child with acute myeloid leukemia.

There are many counts of this clonotype. V and J are TRBV9 and TRBJ2-2, with TRBD1 as a possible D gene (7 bases). Trimming took off 4 bases at V and 6 bases at J, with 13 bases between the two ends. Germline V gives CDR1 SGDLS, CDR2 YYNGEE. The CDR3 totals 14 residues. The CDR3 is CASSFGGGPGELFF. The CDR3 DNA sequence: TGTGCCAGCAGCTTCGGAGGGGGCCCCGGGGAGCTGTTTTTT.

Many counts were recorded for this clonotype. This chain joins TRBV12-3 or TRBV12-4 and TRBJ2-2; D is undetermined. There are 14 residues in the CDR3. Trimming took off 2 bases at V and 0 bases at J, with 4 bases between the two ends. The CDR3 reads CASSLQTNTGELFF. The CDR3 DNA sequence: TGTGCCAGCAGTTTACAAACGAACACCGGGGAGCTGTTTTTT.

The chain combines TRBV29-1 with TRBJ2-7; 7 nucleotides match TRBD2. Per germline, CDR1 SQVTM and CDR2 ANQGSEA. The CDR3 has 15 amino acids. The trim removed 7 bases at V and 2 bases at J, leaving 14 bases unmatched. The CDR3 DNA is TGCAGCGCAGCCGGACTAGAAAACACCCCCTACGAGCAGTACTTC. Translation: CSAAGLENTPYEQYF.

This clonotype was seen at least ten times. The chain links TRBV7-9 to TRBJ1-2; 7 bases are shared with TRBD1. CDR3 size: 13 residues. Germline trimming cut 3 bases from V and 4 bases from J; bases unmatched to any gene: 2. Per germline, CDR1 SEHNR and CDR2 FQNEAQ (reference sequence). The CDR3, as DNA: TGTGCCAGCAGCTTGGGACAGATCTATGGCTACACCTTC. Translation gives CASSLGQIYGYTF.

This clonotype appeared a few times. V usage is TRBV7-9 and J usage is TRBJ2-5, with D perhaps TRBD1 (6 bases). The CDR3 contains 15 residues. Trimming removed 4 bases from V and 2 bases from J, with 14 bases in between. Germline assignment: CDR1 SEHNR and CDR2 FQNEAQ (reference sequence). CDR3 bases: TGTGCCAGCAGCTCACCCGGGACAATACAAGAGACCCAGTACTTC. As protein: CASSSPGTIQETQYF.

This clonotype was observed a few times. V and J are TRBV12-3 or TRBV12-4 and TRBJ2-2; no definite D call. V lost 4 bases and J 1 base, leaving 7 bases between the germline ends. The CDR3 runs 14 residues. The CDR3, as DNA: TGTGCCAGCAGTTCCGTTCAGAACACCGGGGAGCTGTTTTTT. This gives the protein CASSSVQNTGELFF.

This clonotype was seen a few times. The chain recombines TRBV13 with TRBJ2-5, with 10 bases lining up with TRBD2. V gave up 5 bases and J gave up 3 bases; unmatched junction bases: 6. There are 15 residues in the CDR3. CDR1 PRHDT and CDR2 FYEKMQ come from the germline V gene (reference sequence). The CDR3 spells CASSPPSGGEETQYF. In DNA form, the CDR3 reads TGTGCCAGCAGCCCCCCTAGCGGGGGAGAAGAGACCCAGTACTTC.

This clonotype was counted between two and nine times. This chain connects TRBV29-1 to TRBJ2-5, with 10 bases lining up with TRBD1. The CDR3 runs 13 residues. Germline V CDR1 and CDR2: SQVTM, ANQGSEA. The V gene end was trimmed by 3 bases and the J gene end by 5 bases; junction bases not matched to a gene: 3. CDR3 amino acids: CSVEDRGYETQYF. The CDR3 coding sequence is TGCAGCGTTGAGGACAGGGGGTATGAGACCCAGTACTTC.

The J gene is TRBJ1-1, the V gene TRBV4-1, with unresolved D. The germline gives CDR1 MGHRA, CDR2 YSYEKL. CDR3 length equals 14 residues. Trimming took off 0 bases at V and 6 bases at J, with 11 bases between the two ends. The CDR3 region is CASSQEVSVPEAFF. CDR3 nucleotides: TGCGCCAGCAGCCAAGAGGTCAGCGTACCTGAAGCTTTCTTT.

This clonotype was seen repeatedly, ten times or more. V and J are TRBV20-1 and TRBJ2-1; TRBD1 matches at 9 bases. J was trimmed by 6 bases and V by 1 base; bases with no gene match: 4. Looked up from germline, CDR1 is DFQATT and CDR2 is SNEGSKA (reference sequence). There are 14 residues in the CDR3. Here the CDR3 reads CSARGPGQGNEQFF. DNA for the CDR3: TGCAGTGCTAGAGGACCGGGACAGGGCAATGAGCAGTTCTTC.

This sequence joins TRBV3-1 and TRBJ2-1; D not certain. The CDR3 covers 15 residues. The V end lost 2 bases, the J end lost 0 bases, and 8 bases lay between the germline ends. The V gene's germline CDR1 is LGHDT and CDR2 YNNKEL (reference sequence). The CDR3 nucleotides read TGTGCCAGCAGCCAATATGGAAGCTCCTACAATGAGCAGTTCTTC. As protein: CASSQYGSSYNEQFF.

The chain uses TRBV20-1 and TRBJ2-6; no clear D gene. CDR1 is DFQATT and CDR2 is SNEGSKA in the germline V gene (reference sequence). Trimming took 6 bases from V and 4 from J, leaving 7 bases between them. The CDR3 has 12 residues. DNA for the CDR3: TGCAGTGCACCCCTCGGGGCCAACGTCCTGACTTTC. This sequence encodes CSAPLGANVLTF.

This sequence joins TRBV10-3 and TRBJ2-7; TRBD2 might be the D (6 bases). This CDR3 has 13 amino acids. Trimming took off 10 bases at V and 0 bases at J, with 13 bases between the two ends. CDR1 ENHRY and CDR2 SYGVKD come from the germline V gene. The CDR3 reads CATVSGDSYEQYF. CDR3 DNA: TGTGCCACGGTTTCGGGGGACTCCTACGAGCAGTACTTC.

This clonotype occurred many times. The DNA of the CDR3 is TGTGCCAGCAGTCGAGCAGTAAACACCGGGGAGCTGTTTTTT. Translating gives CASSRAVNTGELFF. The rearrangement uses TRBV6-2 or TRBV6-3 and TRBJ2-2; D uncertain. Germline CDR1 MNHEY, CDR2 SVGEGT. Deletions cut 5 bases from V and 2 bases from J, with 9 bases between. The CDR3 consists of 14 residues.

This clonotype was observed a few times. CDR3: CASSLFGRTDTQYF. In DNA form, the CDR3 reads TGTGCCAGCAGCTTATTCGGCCGCACAGATACGCAGTATTTT. The V and J genes are TRBV7-6 and TRBJ2-3; D is uncertain. V was shortened by 2 bases and J by 1 base, with 7 bases between the two germline ends. Germline CDR1 SGHVS, CDR2 FNYEAQ. The CDR3 covers 14 residues.

This clonotype occurred a few times. The chain is built from TRBV7-2 and TRBJ1-5, with 10 bases identical to TRBD1. Germline V gives CDR1 SGHTA, CDR2 FQGNSA. The length of the CDR3 is 16 residues. Trimming at V came to 0 bases and at J to 6 bases, leaving 5 bases not matched to a gene. CDR3 amino acids: CASSLAPRTGGQPQHF. The CDR3 DNA follows: TGTGCCAGCAGCTTAGCCCCCCGGACAGGGGGTCAGCCCCAGCATTTT.

The chain carries TRBV4-1 and TRBJ2-2; 10 bases fit TRBD2. Losses at the gene ends were 5 bases for V and 6 bases for J; bases not matched to a gene: 15. Germline assignment: CDR1 MGHRA and CDR2 YSYEKL. This CDR3 spans 18 amino acids. The CDR3 nucleotides are TGCGCCAGCAGCTCGCTATGGCCTAGCGGGAGTTTGGCCGGGGAGCTGTTTTTT. This translates into CASSSLWPSGSLAGELFF.

This chain connects TRBV6-5 to TRBJ1-3; tentatively, D is TRBD1 (6 bases). The CDR3 has 16 residues. In germline, CDR1 is MNHEY, CDR2 SVGAGI. V was trimmed by 5 bases and J by 0 bases, leaving 14 bases between them. CDR3 sequence reads: CASSTDRRLSGNTIYF. The DNA of the CDR3 is TGTGCCAGCAGTACCGACAGGCGCCTCTCTGGAAACACCATATATTTT.

The rearrangement uses TRBV15 and TRBJ2-5, with 10 bases fitting TRBD2. V lost 0 bases, J lost 4 bases, and 8 bases stayed unmatched. The germline CDR1 and CDR2 sequences are LNHNV and YYDKDF (reference sequence). CDR3 length: 17 residues. CDR3 region: CATSRDLTSGGAETQYF. The CDR3 DNA is TGTGCCACCAGCAGAGATCTAACGAGCGGGGGGGCAGAGACCCAGTACTTC.

The table lists this clonotype with many counts. The chain uses TRBV5-1 and TRBJ2-1, with D unresolved. V lost 4 bases, J lost 6 bases, and 11 bases lay in between. CDR1 and CDR2 from the germline V gene are SGHRS and YFSETQ. The CDR3 totals 13 residues. CDR3 amino acids: CASSPGPGNEQFF. In DNA form, the CDR3 reads TGCGCCAGCAGCCCGGGCCCGGGCAATGAGCAGTTCTTC.

Comments on this clonotype: A read error may explain this, as a much larger clone is one base away. This sequence joins TRBV20-1 and TRBJ2-7; D is possibly TRBD2 (6 bases). Germline CDR1 DFQATT, CDR2 SNEGSKA (reference sequence). The CDR3 runs to 15 residues. V lost 2 bases and J 0 bases, leaving 14 bases between the germline ends. CDR3 sequence reads: CSARRPDGSSYEQYF. CDR3 nucleotide sequence: TGCAGTGCTAGACGTCCCGACGGGAGCTCCTACGAGCAGTACTTC.

This clonotype was seen ten or more times. This chain links TRBV5-1 with TRBJ1-2, with 8 bases lining up with TRBD1. CDR1 and CDR2 from the germline V gene are SGHRS and YFSETQ. After removal of 8 bases from V and 3 bases from J, the junction contained 9 bases not matched to a gene. The CDR3 is 14 amino acids. The CDR3 here is CASNLGQDDYGYTF. In nucleotides, the CDR3 is TGCGCCAGTAACCTGGGACAGGACGACTATGGCTACACCTTC.